The clone carrying this T cell receptor (beta chain) has at least ten counts. Its specificity is not known. V lost 0 bases to trimming and J lost 4 bases, with 9 bases between them. The germline V gene has CDR1 DFQATT and CDR2 SNEGSKA (reference sequence). The CDR3 sequence is 13 residues long. The data stem from a study of CD8 T cells in ankylosing spondylitis. Study-level points and caveats: Matched ankylosing spondylitis synovial fluid reportedly contained a significantly enriched population of disease-linked clones.

The authors made TCR beta libraries by quantitative 5'-RACE with molecular barcodes. TCRdb re-called the 5' RACE reads with MiXCR, one entry per CDR3 protein. This sample has about 260,000 distinct CDR3 sequences; roughly 25% occur once, and the top ten carry approximately 0.61%. The rearrangement joins TRBV20-1 to TRBJ1-2; possibly TRBD1 for D (5 bases). Source material: blood, either unsorted or a sorted T cell fraction (not recorded which). The TCR sequence derives from a male donor with ankylosing spondylitis or in good health (not recorded which). CDR3: CSAREGRGYGYTF. For the CDR3, the DNA is TGCAGTGCTAGAGAGGGGCGGGGCTATGGCTACACCTTC.